These T cell receptor beta chains were read from a single sample in a study of T cell changes during pregnancy in multiple sclerosis. This table comes from immunoSEQ multiplex PCR, and its TCRdb copy is limited to in-frame clones, with some not included. Counted here are 30,000 to 45,000 clones, roughly 91% occurring once; the ten biggest clones make up about 6.3%. This sample comprised CD8+ T cells from peripheral blood mononuclear cells, obtained in the second trimester of pregnancy. These receptors all come from a female donor with multiple sclerosis, enrolled in a pregnancy study. CDR3s include the opening cysteine and the closing phenylalanine or tryptophan. Each record gives: V gene, clone size, J gene, D gene, CDR3 DNA, CDR3 protein. A D gene is named only where the DNA matches it firmly. Clone size is shown for a subset of rows, as once, few, many or a class of expanded clone.

V gene: TRBV5-4
clone size: -
J gene: TRBJ2-7
D gene: TRBD1
CDR3 DNA: TGTGCCAGCAGCTTTGTTCGGACAGGGAACTACGAGCAGTACTTC
CDR3 protein: CASSFVRTGNYEQYF

V gene: TRBV11-2
clone size: -
J gene: TRBJ2-5
D gene: -
CDR3 DNA: TGTGCCAGCAGCTTCGGTTCAGAGACCCAGTACTTC
CDR3 protein: CASSFGSETQYF

V gene: TRBV6-6
clone size: once
J gene: TRBJ2-3
D gene: TRBD2
CDR3 DNA: TGTGCCAGTAACTTCGAGCGGGAGGGAGGCGGGGATACGCAGTATTTT
CDR3 protein: CASNFEREGGGDTQYF

V gene: TRBV7-9
clone size: -
J gene: TRBJ2-3
D gene: TRBD2
CDR3 DNA: TGTGCCAGCAGCAGTACGGGAGGACTTAGCACAGATACGCAGTATTTT
CDR3 protein: CASSSTGGLSTDTQYF

V gene: TRBV7-9
clone size: -
J gene: TRBJ1-2
D gene: -
CDR3 DNA: TGTGCCAGCAGCGTGAACACCCCTCGCGGGTCCTATGGCTACACCTTC
CDR3 protein: CASSVNTPRGSYGYTF

V gene: TRBV10-3
clone size: -
J gene: TRBJ1-2
D gene: -
CDR3 DNA: TGTGCCATCAGTGATGGGGGGAAAAACTATGGCTACACCTTC
CDR3 protein: CAISDGGKNYGYTF

V gene: TRBV7-9
clone size: -
J gene: TRBJ2-1
D gene: TRBD2
CDR3 DNA: TGTGCCAGCAGCCCGACAGCGGGAGGCTCCTACAATGAGCAGTTCTTC
CDR3 protein: CASSPTAGGSYNEQFF

V gene: TRBV10-2
clone size: -
J gene: TRBJ1-5
D gene: -
CDR3 DNA: TGCGCCAGCAGGGTAAGGGGATGGGGCAATCAGCCCCAGCATTTT
CDR3 protein: CASRVRGWGNQPQHF

V gene: TRBV18
clone size: -
J gene: TRBJ1-2
D gene: -
CDR3 DNA: TGTGCCAGCTCACCACCCGACAGCTATGGCTACACCTTC
CDR3 protein: CASSPPDSYGYTF

V gene: TRBV19
clone size: -
J gene: TRBJ2-1
D gene: -
CDR3 DNA: TGTGCCAGTAGTTTTAGGGGCAATGAGCAGTTCTTC
CDR3 protein: CASSFRGNEQFF

V gene: TRBV18
clone size: -
J gene: TRBJ1-1
D gene: -
CDR3 DNA: TGTGCCAGCTCCTTGACAGGCTCGAACACTGAAGCTTTCTTT
CDR3 protein: CASSLTGSNTEAFF

V gene: TRBV5-1
clone size: -
J gene: TRBJ2-7
D gene: -
CDR3 DNA: TGCGCCAGCACCGGTTCCTACGAGCAGTACTTC
CDR3 protein: CASTGSYEQYF

V gene: TRBV7-9
clone size: -
J gene: TRBJ1-1
D gene: -
CDR3 DNA: TGTGCCAGCAGCTTAGTACAGACTGAAGCTTTCTTT
CDR3 protein: CASSLVQTEAFF

V gene: TRBV30
clone size: -
J gene: TRBJ2-2
D gene: TRBD2
CDR3 DNA: TGTGCCTGGAATCTAGCGGGAGCTCTTACCGGGGAGCTGTTTTTT
CDR3 protein: CAWNLAGALTGELFF

V gene: TRBV7-2
clone size: -
J gene: TRBJ1-2
D gene: -
CDR3 DNA: TGTGCCAGCAGCCTGGGGCCTCGGAGCAAGGATGGCTACACCTTC
CDR3 protein: CASSLGPRSKDGYTF

V gene: TRBV11-2
clone size: -
J gene: TRBJ2-7
D gene: TRBD1
CDR3 DNA: TGTGCCAGCAGCTTGGGGGACAGACACTACGAGCAGTACTTC
CDR3 protein: CASSLGDRHYEQYF

V gene: TRBV19
clone size: -
J gene: TRBJ2-1
D gene: -
CDR3 DNA: TGTGCCAGCCAGGACTTGGGGAATGAGCAGTTCTTC
CDR3 protein: CASQDLGNEQFF

V gene: TRBV18
clone size: -
J gene: TRBJ2-7
D gene: TRBD2
CDR3 DNA: TGTGCCAGCTCACCACCGGTTTTAGGGACTAGCGAAACACCCTCCTACGAGCAGTACTTC
CDR3 protein: CASSPPVLGTSETPSYEQYF

V gene: TRBV11-2
clone size: -
J gene: TRBJ2-2
D gene: -
CDR3 DNA: TGTGCCAGCAGCCCGCAGGGAATCGGGGAGCTGTTTTTT
CDR3 protein: CASSPQGIGELFF

V gene: TRBV14
clone size: -
J gene: TRBJ1-2
D gene: -
CDR3 DNA: TGTGCCAGCAGCCCGGCACAGGGATGTGGCTACACCTTC
CDR3 protein: CASSPAQGCGYTF

V gene: TRBV27
clone size: -
J gene: TRBJ1-1
D gene: -
CDR3 DNA: TGTGCCAGCGCACCTGGAGTGAACACTGAAGCTTTCTTT
CDR3 protein: CASAPGVNTEAFF

V gene: TRBV13
clone size: -
J gene: TRBJ1-3
D gene: TRBD1
CDR3 DNA: TGTGCCAGCAGCACTAGGACAGGGAATGGAAACACCATATATTTT
CDR3 protein: CASSTRTGNGNTIYF

V gene: TRBV6-6
clone size: -
J gene: TRBJ2-1
D gene: -
CDR3 DNA: TGTGCCAGCAGCTCCCACGGCGCGGAATACAATGAGCAGTTCTTC
CDR3 protein: CASSSHGAEYNEQFF

V gene: TRBV4-1
clone size: -
J gene: TRBJ2-5
D gene: -
CDR3 DNA: TGCGCCAGCAGCCATAGCGAAGAGACCCAGTACTTC
CDR3 protein: CASSHSEETQYF

V gene: TRBV27
clone size: -
J gene: TRBJ2-7
D gene: -
CDR3 DNA: TGTGCCAGCAGTTTCGGTTTCCCAGGCGAGCAGTACTTC
CDR3 protein: CASSFGFPGEQYF

V gene: TRBV5-6
clone size: once
J gene: TRBJ2-3
D gene: TRBD1
CDR3 DNA: TGTGCCAGCAGCAACCAGGGGGCTGGGGTGGCAGATACGCAGTATTTT
CDR3 protein: CASSNQGAGVADTQYF

V gene: TRBV2
clone size: -
J gene: TRBJ1-1
D gene: -
CDR3 DNA: TGTGCCAGCAGTGGGGACTCGGCTGAAGCTTTCTTT
CDR3 protein: CASSGDSAEAFF

V gene: TRBV7-3
clone size: -
J gene: TRBJ2-1
D gene: -
CDR3 DNA: TGTGCCAGCAGTCATCTCGGGTACAATGAGCAGTTCTTC
CDR3 protein: CASSHLGYNEQFF

V gene: TRBV19
clone size: once
J gene: TRBJ1-5
D gene: -
CDR3 DNA: TGTGCCAGTAGCTATGGGGGGGTGTCGCCCCAGCATTTT
CDR3 protein: CASSYGGVSPQHF

V gene: TRBV5-1
clone size: -
J gene: TRBJ2-1
D gene: -
CDR3 DNA: TGCGCCAGCAGCGCGGACAACTACAATGAGCAGTTCTTC
CDR3 protein: CASSADNYNEQFF

V gene: TRBV7-6
clone size: -
J gene: TRBJ1-1
D gene: -
CDR3 DNA: TGTGCCAGCAGCTTAGAGGGGCCGATGACTGAAGCTTTCTTT
CDR3 protein: CASSLEGPMTEAFF

V gene: TRBV30
clone size: -
J gene: TRBJ2-7
D gene: TRBD1
CDR3 DNA: TGTGCCTGGGACACGGGACAGGGGTATTTCGAGCAGTACTTC
CDR3 protein: CAWDTGQGYFEQYF

V gene: TRBV6-5
clone size: -
J gene: TRBJ2-7
D gene: -
CDR3 DNA: TGTGCCAGCAGTTACTCCACGGGGATCTACGAGCAGTACTTC
CDR3 protein: CASSYSTGIYEQYF

V gene: TRBV27
clone size: -
J gene: TRBJ1-2
D gene: -
CDR3 DNA: TGTGCCAGCAGTTCTGACTCAGAAGATGGCTACACCTTC
CDR3 protein: CASSSDSEDGYTF

V gene: TRBV11-2
clone size: -
J gene: TRBJ1-6
D gene: -
CDR3 DNA: TGTGCCAGCAGCTTCGTAATTAATTCACCCCTCCACTTT
CDR3 protein: CASSFVINSPLHF

V gene: TRBV19
clone size: -
J gene: TRBJ1-1
D gene: -
CDR3 DNA: TGTGCCAGTGGGTGGGGAGTGAACACTGAAGCTTTCTTT
CDR3 protein: CASGWGVNTEAFF

V gene: TRBV4-2
clone size: once
J gene: TRBJ2-3
D gene: TRBD2
CDR3 DNA: TGTGCCAGCAGCCAAGCCCTAGCGGGAGTTCACACAGATACGCAGTATTTT
CDR3 protein: CASSQALAGVHTDTQYF

V gene: TRBV12-5
clone size: -
J gene: TRBJ1-1
D gene: TRBD1
CDR3 DNA: TGTGCTAGTGGTTTGGTACTAGGACAGGGTGACACTGAAGCTTTCTTT
CDR3 protein: CASGLVLGQGDTEAFF

V gene: TRBV14
clone size: -
J gene: TRBJ1-1
D gene: -
CDR3 DNA: TGTGCCAGCAGCCAAGCTTTCTCGGGACATAAGAACACTGAAGCTTTCTTT
CDR3 protein: CASSQAFSGHKNTEAFF

V gene: TRBV10-3
clone size: few
J gene: TRBJ1-1
D gene: -
CDR3 DNA: TGTGCCATCAGTGGCGAAAACACTGAAGCTTTCTTT
CDR3 protein: CAISGENTEAFF

V gene: TRBV4-3
clone size: medium-sized
J gene: TRBJ2-1
D gene: TRBD2
CDR3 DNA: TGCGCCAGCAGCCAAGAACCTAGCGGGGGGGCCAATGAGCAGTTCTTC
CDR3 protein: CASSQEPSGGANEQFF

V gene: TRBV9
clone size: -
J gene: TRBJ2-3
D gene: -
CDR3 DNA: TGTGCCAGCAGCGTAGCCGTGGCAGGAATAGGCACAGATACGCAGTATTTT
CDR3 protein: CASSVAVAGIGTDTQYF

V gene: TRBV5-4
clone size: -
J gene: TRBJ2-7
D gene: -
CDR3 DNA: TGTGCCAGCAGCGGGGACTTGTACGAGCAGTACTTC
CDR3 protein: CASSGDLYEQYF

V gene: TRBV6-1
clone size: -
J gene: TRBJ2-7
D gene: TRBD2
CDR3 DNA: TGTGCCAGCAGTCAACTAGCGGGAGGCTACGAGCAGTACTTC
CDR3 protein: CASSQLAGGYEQYF

V gene: TRBV29-1
clone size: -
J gene: TRBJ2-2
D gene: -
CDR3 DNA: TGCAGCGTTCCCAGGCCCAACACCGGGGAGCTGTTTTTT
CDR3 protein: CSVPRPNTGELFF

V gene: TRBV9
clone size: -
J gene: TRBJ2-7
D gene: -
CDR3 DNA: TGTGCCAGCAGCGTAGGCGGCAGGACAAACCACGAGCAGTACTTC
CDR3 protein: CASSVGGRTNHEQYF

V gene: TRBV6-5
clone size: once
J gene: TRBJ1-1
D gene: -
CDR3 DNA: TGTGCCAGCAGTTACTCAGGGGCGGGCAGGGGTGAAGCTTTCTTT
CDR3 protein: CASSYSGAGRGEAFF

V gene: TRBV4-1
clone size: -
J gene: TRBJ1-6
D gene: -
CDR3 DNA: TGCGCCAGCAGCCAAGAGGGGGCTTTTAGTTCACCCCTCCACTTT
CDR3 protein: CASSQEGAFSSPLHF

V gene: TRBV4-1
clone size: -
J gene: TRBJ2-2
D gene: TRBD1
CDR3 DNA: TGCGCCAGCAGCCATTCATCGGACAGGGGTCACACCGGGGAGCTGTTTTTT
CDR3 protein: CASSHSSDRGHTGELFF

V gene: TRBV6-5
clone size: -
J gene: TRBJ2-3
D gene: TRBD2
CDR3 DNA: TGTGCCAGCAAAGAAGGTAGCGGGGAGATAGATACGCAGTATTTT
CDR3 protein: CASKEGSGEIDTQYF

V gene: TRBV15
clone size: -
J gene: TRBJ2-1
D gene: -
CDR3 DNA: TGTGCCGTCAGGAAGGGGAACCCCTCCTACAATGAGCAGTTCTTC
CDR3 protein: CAVRKGNPSYNEQFF

V gene: TRBV15
clone size: once
J gene: TRBJ2-5
D gene: TRBD1
CDR3 DNA: TGTGCCACCAGCAGGACCAGGGGGCGGGAGACCCAGTACTTC
CDR3 protein: CATSRTRGRETQYF

V gene: TRBV5-4
clone size: -
J gene: TRBJ2-3
D gene: -
CDR3 DNA: TGTGCCAGCAGCCTTAGGGGGGAGGGAACAGATACGCAGTATTTT
CDR3 protein: CASSLRGEGTDTQYF

V gene: TRBV5-1
clone size: -
J gene: TRBJ2-7
D gene: -
CDR3 DNA: TGCGCCAGCAGCTTACTACCTCGCGAGCAGTACTTC
CDR3 protein: CASSLLPREQYF

V gene: TRBV6-5
clone size: -
J gene: TRBJ2-7
D gene: TRBD2
CDR3 DNA: TGTGCCAGCATGGCCGGGACTAGCGGGAGTCAAGAGCAGTACTTC
CDR3 protein: CASMAGTSGSQEQYF

V gene: TRBV4-1
clone size: -
J gene: TRBJ1-1
D gene: -
CDR3 DNA: TGCGCCAGCAGCCAAGAAGTTGGGGCCAGGGGCGCTGAAGCTTTCTTT
CDR3 protein: CASSQEVGARGAEAFF

V gene: TRBV5-4
clone size: -
J gene: TRBJ2-5
D gene: TRBD2
CDR3 DNA: TGTGCCAGCAGCAAGGCTGGGGAACAACTAGCGGGGGGCCGCCAAGAGACCCAGTACTTC
CDR3 protein: CASSKAGEQLAGGRQETQYF

V gene: TRBV19
clone size: -
J gene: TRBJ1-1
D gene: -
CDR3 DNA: TGTGCCACCGACGGGGGAAACACTGAAGCTTTCTTT
CDR3 protein: CATDGGNTEAFF

V gene: TRBV5-1
clone size: -
J gene: TRBJ1-2
D gene: TRBD1
CDR3 DNA: TGCGCCAGCAGGGAGACCGGGACAGCCAACGGGGGCTTC
CDR3 protein: CASRETGTANGGF